This T cell receptor (beta chain) is from a study of OX40 agonist ivuxolimab in advanced cancers. The method was immunoSEQ multiplex PCR; TCRdb's version includes in-frame clones alone and lacks a portion of them. The sample yields about 47,000 clones, around 84% seen once. The CDR3 totals 14 residues. Looked up from germline, CDR1 is MNHNY and CDR2 is SVGAGI (reference sequence). Deletions cut 7 bases from V and 2 bases from J, with 15 bases between. The TCR comes from an adult with an advanced solid tumor such as melanoma, head and neck, liver or kidney cancer. Source: CD4+ or CD8+ T cells sorted from blood, taken in a trial of the OX40 agonist ivuxolimab. This chain uses TRBV6-6 with TRBJ2-7; D might be TRBD1 or TRBD2, each matching 6 bases. The CDR3 DNA reads as TGTGCCAGCAATGTAGGGGGACTTACCTACGAGCAGTACTTC. Translated: CASNVGGLTYEQYF.